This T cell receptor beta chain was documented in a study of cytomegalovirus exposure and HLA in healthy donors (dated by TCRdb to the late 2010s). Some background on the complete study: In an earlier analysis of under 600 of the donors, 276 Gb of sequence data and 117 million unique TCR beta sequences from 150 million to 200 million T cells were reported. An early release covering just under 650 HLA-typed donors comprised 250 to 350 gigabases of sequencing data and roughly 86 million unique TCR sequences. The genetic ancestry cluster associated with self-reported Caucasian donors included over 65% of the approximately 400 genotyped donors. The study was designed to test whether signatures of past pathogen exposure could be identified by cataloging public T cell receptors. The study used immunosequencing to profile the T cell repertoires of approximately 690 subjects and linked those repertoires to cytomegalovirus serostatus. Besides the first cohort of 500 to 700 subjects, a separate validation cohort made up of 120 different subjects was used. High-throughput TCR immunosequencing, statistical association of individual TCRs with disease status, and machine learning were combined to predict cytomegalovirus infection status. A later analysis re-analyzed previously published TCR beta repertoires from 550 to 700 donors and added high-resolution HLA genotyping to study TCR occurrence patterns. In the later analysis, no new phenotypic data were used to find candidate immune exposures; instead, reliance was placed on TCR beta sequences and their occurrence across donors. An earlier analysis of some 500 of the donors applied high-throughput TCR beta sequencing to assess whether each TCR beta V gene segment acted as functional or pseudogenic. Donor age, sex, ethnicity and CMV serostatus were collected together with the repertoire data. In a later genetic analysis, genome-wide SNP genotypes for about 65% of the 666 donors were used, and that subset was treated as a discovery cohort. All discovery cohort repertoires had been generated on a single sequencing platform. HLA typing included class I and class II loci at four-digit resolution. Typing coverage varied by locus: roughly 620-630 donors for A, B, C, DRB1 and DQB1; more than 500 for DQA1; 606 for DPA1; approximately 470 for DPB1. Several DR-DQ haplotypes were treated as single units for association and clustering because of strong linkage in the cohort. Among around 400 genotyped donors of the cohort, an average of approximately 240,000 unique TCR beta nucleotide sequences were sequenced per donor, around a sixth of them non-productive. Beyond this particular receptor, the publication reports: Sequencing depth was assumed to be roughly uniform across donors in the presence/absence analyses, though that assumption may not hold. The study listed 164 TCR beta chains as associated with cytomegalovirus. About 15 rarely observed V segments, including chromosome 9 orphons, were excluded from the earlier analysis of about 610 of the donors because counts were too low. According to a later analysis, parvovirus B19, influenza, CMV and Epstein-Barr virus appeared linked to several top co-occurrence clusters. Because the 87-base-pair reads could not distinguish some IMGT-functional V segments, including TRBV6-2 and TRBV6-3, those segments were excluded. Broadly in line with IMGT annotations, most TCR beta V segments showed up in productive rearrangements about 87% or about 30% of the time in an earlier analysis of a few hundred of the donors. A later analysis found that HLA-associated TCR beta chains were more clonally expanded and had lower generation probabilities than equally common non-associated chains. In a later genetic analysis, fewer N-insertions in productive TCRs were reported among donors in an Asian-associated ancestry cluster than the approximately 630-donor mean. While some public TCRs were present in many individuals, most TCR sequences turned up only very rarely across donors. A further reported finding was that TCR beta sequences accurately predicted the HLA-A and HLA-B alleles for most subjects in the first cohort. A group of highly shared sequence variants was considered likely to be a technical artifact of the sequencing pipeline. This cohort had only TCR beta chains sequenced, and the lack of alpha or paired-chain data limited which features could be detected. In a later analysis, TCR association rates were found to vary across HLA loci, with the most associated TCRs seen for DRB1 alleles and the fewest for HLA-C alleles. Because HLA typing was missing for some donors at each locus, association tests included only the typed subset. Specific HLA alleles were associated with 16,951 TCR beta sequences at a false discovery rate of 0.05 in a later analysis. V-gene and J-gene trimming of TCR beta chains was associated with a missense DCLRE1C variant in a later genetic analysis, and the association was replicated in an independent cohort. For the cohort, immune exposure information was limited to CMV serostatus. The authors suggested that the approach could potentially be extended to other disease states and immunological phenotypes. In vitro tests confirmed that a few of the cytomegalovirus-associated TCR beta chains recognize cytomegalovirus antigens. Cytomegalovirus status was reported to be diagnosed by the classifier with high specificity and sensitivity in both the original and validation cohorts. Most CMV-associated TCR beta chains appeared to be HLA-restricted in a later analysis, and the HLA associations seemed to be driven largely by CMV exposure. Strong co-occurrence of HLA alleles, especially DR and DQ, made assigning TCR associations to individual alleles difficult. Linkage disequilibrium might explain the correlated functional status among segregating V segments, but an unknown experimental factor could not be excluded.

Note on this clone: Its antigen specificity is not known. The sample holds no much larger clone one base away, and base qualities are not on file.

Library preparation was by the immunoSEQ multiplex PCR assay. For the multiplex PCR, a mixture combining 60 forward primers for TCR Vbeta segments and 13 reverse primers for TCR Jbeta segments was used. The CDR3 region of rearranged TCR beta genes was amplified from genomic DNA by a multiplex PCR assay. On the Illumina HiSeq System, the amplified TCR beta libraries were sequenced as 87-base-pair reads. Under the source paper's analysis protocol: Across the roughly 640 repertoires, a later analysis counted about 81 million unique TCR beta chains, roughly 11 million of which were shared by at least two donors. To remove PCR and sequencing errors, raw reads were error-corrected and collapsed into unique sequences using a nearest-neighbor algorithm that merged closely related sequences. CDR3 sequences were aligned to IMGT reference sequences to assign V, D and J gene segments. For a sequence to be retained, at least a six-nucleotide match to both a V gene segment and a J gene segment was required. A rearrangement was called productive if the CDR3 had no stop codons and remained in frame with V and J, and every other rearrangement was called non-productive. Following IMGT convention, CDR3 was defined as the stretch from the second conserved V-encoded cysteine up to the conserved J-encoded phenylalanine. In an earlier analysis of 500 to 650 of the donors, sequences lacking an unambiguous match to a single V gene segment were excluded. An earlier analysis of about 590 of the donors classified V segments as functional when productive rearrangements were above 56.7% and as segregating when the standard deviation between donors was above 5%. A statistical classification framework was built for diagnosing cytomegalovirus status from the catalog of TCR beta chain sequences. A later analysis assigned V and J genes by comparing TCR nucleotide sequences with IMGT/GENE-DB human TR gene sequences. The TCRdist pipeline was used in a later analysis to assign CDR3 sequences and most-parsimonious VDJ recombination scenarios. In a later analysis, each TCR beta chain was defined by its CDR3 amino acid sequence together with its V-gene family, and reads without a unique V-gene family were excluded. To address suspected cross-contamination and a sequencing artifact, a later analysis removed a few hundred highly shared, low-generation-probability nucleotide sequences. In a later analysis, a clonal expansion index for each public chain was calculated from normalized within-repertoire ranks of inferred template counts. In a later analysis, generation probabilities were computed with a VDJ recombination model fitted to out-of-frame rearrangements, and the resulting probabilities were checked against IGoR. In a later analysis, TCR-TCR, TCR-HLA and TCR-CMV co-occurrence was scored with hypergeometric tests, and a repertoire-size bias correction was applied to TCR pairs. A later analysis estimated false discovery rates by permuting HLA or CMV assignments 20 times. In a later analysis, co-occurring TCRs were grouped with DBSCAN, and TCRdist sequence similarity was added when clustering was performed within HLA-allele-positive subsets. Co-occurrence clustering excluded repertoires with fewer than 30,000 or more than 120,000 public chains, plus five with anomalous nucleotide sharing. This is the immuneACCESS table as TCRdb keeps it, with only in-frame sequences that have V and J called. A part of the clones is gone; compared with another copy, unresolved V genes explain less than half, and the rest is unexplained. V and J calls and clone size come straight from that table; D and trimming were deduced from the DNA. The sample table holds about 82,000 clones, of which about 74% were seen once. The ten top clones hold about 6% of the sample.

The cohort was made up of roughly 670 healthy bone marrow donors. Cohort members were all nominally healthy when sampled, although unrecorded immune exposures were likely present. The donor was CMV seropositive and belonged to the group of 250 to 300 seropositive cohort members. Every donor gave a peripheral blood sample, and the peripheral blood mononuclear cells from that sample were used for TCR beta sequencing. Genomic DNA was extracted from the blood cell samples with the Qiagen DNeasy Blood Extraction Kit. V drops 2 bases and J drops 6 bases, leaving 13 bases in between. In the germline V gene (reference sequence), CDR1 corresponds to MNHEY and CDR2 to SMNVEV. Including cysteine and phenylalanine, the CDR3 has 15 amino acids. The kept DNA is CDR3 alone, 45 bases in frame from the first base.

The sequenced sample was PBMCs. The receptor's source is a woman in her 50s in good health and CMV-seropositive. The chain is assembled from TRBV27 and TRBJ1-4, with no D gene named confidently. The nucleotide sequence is TGTGCCAGCAGTTTAACGGGAAGGATATATGAAAAACTGTTTTTT. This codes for CASSLTGRIYEKLFF. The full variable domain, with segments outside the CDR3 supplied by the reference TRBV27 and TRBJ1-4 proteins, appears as EAQVTQNPRYLITVTGKKLTVTCSQNMNHEYMSWYRQDPGLGLRQIYYSMNVEVTDKGDVPEGYKVSRKEKRNFPLILESPSPNQTSLYFCASSLTGRIYEKLFFGSGTQLSVL.